This TCR beta chain was captured by sequencing in a study of regulatory T cells in long-lasting Graves disease. Specified time point: persistent/refractory GD, antithyroid drugs over 5 years with positive TRAb. PBMC RNA served as the TCR library source. The guidelines of the American Thyroid Association were the basis for diagnosing Graves' disease. An endocrinology unit in Xi'an, China, supplied the patients. V was shortened by 2 bases and J by 8 bases, with 13 bases between the two germline ends. The CDR3 totals 15 residues. Researchers made TCR beta libraries by using iRepertoire HTBI primers and running Arm-PCR on CDR3 regions. TCRdb reprocessed the multiplex PCR reads with MiXCR, giving one entry per CDR3 protein. The sample has under 450,000 distinct CDR3 sequences, 20% to 25% seen once; the top ten hold roughly a quarter. In this sample, this clonotype turned up many times. The target antigen is unknown.

Study-wide results and limits: Persistent disease was associated with favored TRBV28 usage and with favored use of TRBJ1-2 and TRBJ2-5. Not thyroid tissue but only peripheral blood was studied.

The TCR sequence derives from a woman aged 40 to 50 with Graves disease. The V call is TRBV12-3 or TRBV12-4, the J call TRBJ1-6, with D maybe TRBD1 (6 bases). Material: peripheral blood mononuclear cells (PBMCs), obtained when the disease was refractory, from a patient treated with antithyroid drugs. DNA of the CDR3: TGTGCCAGCAGTTTACGGGGGGCTAATGATTCACCCCTCCACTTT. Its translation is CASSLRGANDSPLHF.